These T cell receptor beta chains were read from a single sample in a study of shared clonotypes between healthy human individuals. The table came from immunoSEQ multiplex PCR; TCRdb's copy has only in-frame clones and leaves some out. This sample has about 1.5 million clones; 95% to 99% occur once, and the top ten carry about 0.42%. The sample comprised naive CD4+ T cells sorted from blood. The receptors derive from a man aged 30-40 years in good health. Both conserved end residues are part of each CDR3. D genes are given only for firm matches. Size is omitted from some rows. Given values are once, few, many or a class for expanded clones.

d_call	j_call	clone_size	v_call	cdr3_aa	cdr3_nt
-	TRBJ2-4	-	TRBV7-3	CASSRSAGTSDIQYF	TGTGCCAGCAGCCGGAGCGCAGGGACGTCGGACATTCAGTACTTC
-	TRBJ2-3	-	TRBV15	CATSRGGTDTQYF	TGTGCCACCAGCAGAGGGGGTACAGATACGCAGTATTTT
TRBD1	TRBJ1-3	-	TRBV7-9	CASSPRGTGGHGNTIYF	TGTGCCAGCAGCCCCCGAGGGACAGGGGGCCACGGAAACACCATATATTTT
-	TRBJ2-7	-	TRBV6-1	CASSQTGELSYEQYF	TGTGCCAGCAGCCAGACTGGCGAGCTCTCCTACGAGCAGTACTTC
-	TRBJ2-1	-	TRBV20-1	CSASIHEQFF	TGCAGTGCTAGCATCCATGAGCAGTTCTTC
TRBD1	TRBJ1-4	-	TRBV5-1	CASSLGQGINEKLFF	TGCGCCAGCAGCTTGGGACAGGGTATCAATGAAAAACTGTTTTTT
-	TRBJ1-1	-	TRBV6-5	CASSYIGAGSEAFF	TGTGCCAGCAGTTATATTGGGGCAGGGAGTGAAGCTTTCTTT
-	TRBJ2-1	-	TRBV27	CASHPSIEQFF	TGTGCCAGCCACCCCAGTATTGAGCAGTTCTTC
TRBD1	TRBJ2-7	-	TRBV25-1	CATTGAPSSEQYF	TGTGCCACCACAGGGGCTCCGTCGTCCGAGCAGTACTTC
-	TRBJ2-7	-	TRBV6-6	CASRERVGEQYF	TGTGCCAGCAGAGAAAGGGTGGGCGAGCAGTACTTC
TRBD2	TRBJ2-3	once	TRBV5-6	CASERGLPRTSGRRYF	TGTGCCAGCGAGAGAGGGCTTCCGCGGACTAGCGGGAGGAGGTATTTT
-	TRBJ1-1	-	TRBV14	CASTLSPGRGPWGTEAFF	TGTGCCAGCACCCTAAGCCCGGGGCGGGGGCCCTGGGGCACTGAAGCTTTCTTT
-	TRBJ1-1	once	TRBV27	CASSLRARNTEAFF	TGTGCCAGCAGTCTGAGGGCGAGGAACACTGAAGCTTTCTTT
TRBD2	TRBJ2-1	-	TRBV10-3	CAIRPSGSSNNEQFF	TGTGCCATCAGACCGAGCGGGAGTAGCAACAATGAGCAGTTCTTC
TRBD2	TRBJ2-3	-	TRBV7-2	CASSLGSGIDTQYF	TGTGCCAGCAGCTTAGGTAGCGGGATTGATACGCAGTATTTT
-	TRBJ1-1	-	TRBV5-1	CASSPGGGTEAFF	TGCGCCAGCAGCCCCGGGGGGGGCACAGAAGCTTTCTTT
-	TRBJ2-2	-	TRBV30	CAWSVTTGTPNTGELFF	TGTGCCTGGAGTGTAACGACCGGGACCCCTAACACCGGGGAGCTGTTTTTT
-	TRBJ2-1	-	TRBV9	CASSPRPDNEQFF	TGTGCCAGCAGCCCCAGACCGGACAATGAGCAGTTCTTC
-	TRBJ1-3	-	TRBV27	CASSQRGVGGNTIYF	TGTGCCAGCAGCCAAAGGGGGGTTGGTGGAAACACCATATATTTT
-	TRBJ2-7	-	TRBV7-2	CASSLMPKGDYEQYF	TGCGCCAGCAGCTTGATGCCAAAAGGGGACTACGAGCAGTACTTC
TRBD2	TRBJ2-1	once	TRBV19	CASKGGGRADEQFF	TGTGCCAGTAAAGGTGGCGGGAGGGCAGATGAGCAGTTCTTC
TRBD1	TRBJ2-7	once	TRBV5-1	CASSLRASGTGGFYEQYF	TGCGCCAGCAGCTTGAGGGCTTCCGGGACAGGGGGTTTCTACGAGCAGTACTTC
-	TRBJ1-5	-	TRBV10-1	CASSRGLNQPQHF	TGCGCCAGCAGTAGAGGGTTGAATCAGCCCCAGCATTTT
TRBD1	TRBJ2-7	-	TRBV19	CASSSRDRGTYEQYF	TGTGCCAGTAGTTCCCGGGACAGGGGGACCTACGAGCAGTACTTC
TRBD1	TRBJ1-5	-	TRBV15	CATSRVSPGTGGTYSNQPQHF	TGTGCCACCAGCAGAGTTTCCCCGGGTACAGGGGGAACCTATAGCAATCAGCCCCAGCATTTT
-	TRBJ1-4	-	TRBV7-2	CASSLESGRVGEKLFF	TGTGCCAGCAGCTTAGAATCAGGGAGGGTCGGGGAAAAACTGTTTTTT
-	TRBJ1-2	-	TRBV19	CASHNSWQGNGGYTF	TGTGCCAGCCACAACTCGTGGCAGGGGAATGGTGGCTACACCTTC
TRBD2	TRBJ2-1	-	TRBV7-6	CASSDIKGTSGFNEQFF	TGTGCCAGCAGCGATATAAAGGGGACTAGCGGGTTCAATGAGCAGTTCTTC
-	TRBJ1-5	-	TRBV18	CASSTLGGSKGNQPQHF	TGTGCCAGCTCAACCCTTGGAGGGTCGAAGGGGAATCAGCCCCAGCATTTT
-	TRBJ2-7	once	TRBV5-1	CASSRTDHQLYEQYF	TGCGCCAGCAGTCGGACAGACCACCAACTATACGAGCAGTACTTC
-	TRBJ1-4	-	TRBV6-5	CASSPRGWGNEKLFF	TGTGCCAGCAGTCCAAGGGGATGGGGTAATGAAAAACTGTTTTTT
TRBD1	TRBJ2-3	-	TRBV5-1	CASRRTSGTGITDTQYF	TGCGCCAGCAGGCGGACCTCCGGGACAGGGATCACAGATACGCAGTATTTT
-	TRBJ2-2	-	TRBV2	CASSDPPSANTGELFF	TGTGCCAGCAGTGACCCCCCTAGCGCAAACACCGGGGAGCTGTTTTTT
-	TRBJ1-4	-	TRBV6-6	CASSLRQDEKLFF	TGTGCCAGCAGCTTAAGACAGGATGAAAAACTGTTTTTT
TRBD1	TRBJ2-7	-	TRBV7-8	CASSLVAPGQGTMNF	TGTGCCAGCAGCTTAGTGGCCCCGGGACAGGGGACAATGAACTTC
-	TRBJ2-1	-	TRBV7-8	CASSLGGGFHNEQFF	TGTGCCAGCAGCTTAGGAGGGGGTTTCCACAATGAGCAGTTCTTC
-	TRBJ1-5	-	TRBV18	CASSPQESNQPQHF	TGTGCCAGCTCACCGCAGGAGAGCAATCAGCCCCAGCATTTT
-	TRBJ2-7	-	TRBV7-3	CASSSGALASYEQYF	TGTGCCAGCAGCTCCGGGGCACTGGCATCCTACGAGCAGTACTTC
TRBD2	TRBJ2-1	-	TRBV11-3	CASSPGLAGGEQFF	TGTGCCAGCAGCCCAGGACTAGCGGGAGGTGAGCAGTTCTTC
TRBD2	TRBJ2-2	-	TRBV10-1	CASLGAYPGLAGGRAGELFF	TGCGCCAGCCTTGGAGCCTACCCGGGACTAGCGGGAGGAAGGGCCGGGGAGCTGTTTTTT
-	TRBJ1-5	-	TRBV19	CASSMKYQPQHF	TGTGCCAGTAGTATGAAGTACCAGCCCCAGCATTTT
-	TRBJ1-5	-	TRBV9	CASSVATGQPQHF	TGTGCCAGCAGCGTAGCGACCGGCCAGCCCCAGCATTTT
TRBD2	TRBJ2-3	-	TRBV5-4	CASSLGGLAGGSTDTQYF	TGTGCCAGCAGCTTGGGGGGACTAGCGGGAGGTAGCACAGATACGCAGTATTTT
-	TRBJ1-2	-	TRBV5-1	CASSLVGTTWDGYTF	TGCGCCAGCAGCTTGGTCGGCACCACCTGGGATGGCTACACCTTC
-	TRBJ1-2	-	TRBV30	CAWSVLGRTLYGYTF	TGTGCCTGGAGTGTACTAGGACGAACGCTCTATGGCTACACCTTC
TRBD2	TRBJ2-1	-	TRBV7-2	CASSSPGGGGPNEQFF	TGTGCCAGCAGCTCCCCGGGGGGGGGAGGGCCAAATGAGCAGTTCTTC
TRBD2	TRBJ2-7	-	TRBV9	CASSVGLAGAPEQYF	TGTGCCAGCAGCGTAGGGCTAGCGGGAGCGCCGGAGCAGTACTTC
-	TRBJ1-2	-	TRBV18	CASSIKTGHYGYTF	TGTGCCAGCTCAATTAAAACAGGCCACTATGGCTACACCTTC
TRBD1	TRBJ2-5	-	TRBV7-9	CASSLGVTRTGSETQYF	TGTGCCAGCAGCTTAGGAGTAACTCGGACAGGGTCAGAGACCCAGTACTTC